Included here is one TCR beta chain sequence, with context. Its specificity is unknown. This record belongs to a study of PD-1 blockade in mismatch repair-deficient tumors. TCRdb's table, derived via immunoSEQ multiplex PCR, lists solely in-frame clones and lacks some. The table shows over 100,000 clones, with 60% to 85% occurring only once. Mismatch repair deficiency was confirmed in all patients, by PCR or immunohistochemistry. General study findings and limits: Tumor-resident clones, often absent from pretreatment blood, expanded after pembrolizumab and then contracted.

Sequencing used peripheral blood, obtained roughly 60 weeks after starting pembrolizumab. This sequence was found in an adult with mismatch repair-deficient cancer.

CDR3 bases: TGTGCCAGCAGCTTAGTGTGGGGGGAGACCCAGTACTTC. Its translation is CASSLVWGETQYF. The gene calls are TRBV7-2 and TRBJ2-5, with D perhaps given as TRBD1 or TRBD2 (5 bases each). The V gene lost 1 base and the J gene lost 5 bases, with 8 bases spanning the gap. Germline-derived CDR1 and CDR2 are SGHTA and FQGNSA. There are 13 residues in the CDR3.